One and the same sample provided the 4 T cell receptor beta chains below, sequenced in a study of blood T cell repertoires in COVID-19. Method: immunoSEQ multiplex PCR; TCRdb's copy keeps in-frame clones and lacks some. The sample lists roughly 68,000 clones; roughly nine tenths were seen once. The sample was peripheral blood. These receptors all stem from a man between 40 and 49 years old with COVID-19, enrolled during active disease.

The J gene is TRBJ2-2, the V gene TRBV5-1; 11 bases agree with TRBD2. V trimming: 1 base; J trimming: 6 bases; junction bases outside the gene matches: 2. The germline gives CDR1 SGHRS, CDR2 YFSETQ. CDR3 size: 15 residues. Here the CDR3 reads CASSLTSGGPGELFF. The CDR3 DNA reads TGCGCCAGCAGCTTGACTAGCGGGGGTCCCGGGGAGCTGTTTTTT.

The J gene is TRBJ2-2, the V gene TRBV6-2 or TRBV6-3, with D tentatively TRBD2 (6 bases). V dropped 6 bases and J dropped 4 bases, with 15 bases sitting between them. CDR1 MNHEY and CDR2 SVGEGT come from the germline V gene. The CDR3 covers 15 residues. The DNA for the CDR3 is TGTGCCAGCAGCCCTAGCGTGCTCCGCACCGGGGAGCTGTTTTTT. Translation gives CASSPSVLRTGELFF.

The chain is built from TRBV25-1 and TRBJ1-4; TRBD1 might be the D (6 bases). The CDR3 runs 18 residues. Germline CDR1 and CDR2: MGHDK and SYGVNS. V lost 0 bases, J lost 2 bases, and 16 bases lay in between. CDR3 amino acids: CASSEYDMTGLTNEKLFF. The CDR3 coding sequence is TGTGCCAGCAGTGAATATGATATGACAGGCCTTACTAATGAAAAACTGTTTTTT. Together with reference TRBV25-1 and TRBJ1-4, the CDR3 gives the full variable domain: EADIYQTPRYLVIGTGKKITLECSQTMGHDKMYWYQQDPGMELHLIHYSYGVNSTEKGDLSSESTVSRIRTEHFPLTLESARPSHTSQYLCASSEYDMTGLTNEKLFFGSGTQLSVL.

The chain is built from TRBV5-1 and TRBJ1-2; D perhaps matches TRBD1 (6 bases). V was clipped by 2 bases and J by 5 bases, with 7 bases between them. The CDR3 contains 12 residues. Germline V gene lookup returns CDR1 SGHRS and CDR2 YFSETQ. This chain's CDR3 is CASSLQGYGYTF. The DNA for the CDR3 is TGCGCCAGCAGCTTACAGGGATATGGCTACACCTTC.